This T cell receptor (beta chain) was captured in a study of blood T cell repertoires in COVID-19. V lost 6 bases to trimming and J lost 4 bases, with 24 bases between them. Per germline, CDR1 MNHEY and CDR2 SMNVEV (reference sequence). The CDR3 consists of 17 residues. Profiling relied on immunoSEQ multiplex PCR, and the TCRdb table lists in-frame clones only, not all of them. Among 130,000 or so clones listed, more than 70% were seen once. The chain recombines TRBV27 with TRBJ1-1, with D possibly matching TRBD1 (5 bases). Material: peripheral blood. This clonotype was sampled from a woman aged 55-70 years with acute or convalescent COVID-19. CDR3 sequence reads: CASSPPRGASRATEAFF. The CDR3 nucleotides read TGTGCCAGCAGCCCCCCCCGTGGGGCCTCGAGAGCCACTGAAGCTTTCTTT.